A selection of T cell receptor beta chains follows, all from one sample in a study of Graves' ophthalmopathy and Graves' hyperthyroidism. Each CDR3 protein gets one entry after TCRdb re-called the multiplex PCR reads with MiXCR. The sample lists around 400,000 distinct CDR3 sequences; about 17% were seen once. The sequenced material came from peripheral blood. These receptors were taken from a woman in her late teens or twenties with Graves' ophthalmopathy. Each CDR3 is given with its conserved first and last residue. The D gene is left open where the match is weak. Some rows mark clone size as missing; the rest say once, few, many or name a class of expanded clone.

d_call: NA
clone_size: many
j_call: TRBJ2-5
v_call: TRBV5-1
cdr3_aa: CASRSDWTEETQYF
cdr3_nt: TGCGCCAGCAGGTCTGACTGGACCGAAGAGACCCAGTACTTC

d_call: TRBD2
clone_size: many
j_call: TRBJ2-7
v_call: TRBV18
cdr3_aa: CASSTSGISYEQYF
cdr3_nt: TGTGCCAGCTCTACTAGCGGGATTTCCTACGAGCAGTACTTC

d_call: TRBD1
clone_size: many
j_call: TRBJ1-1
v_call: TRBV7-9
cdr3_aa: CASSSIPGQEAFF
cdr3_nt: TGTGCCAGCAGCTCTATCCCGGGACAGGAAGCTTTCTTT

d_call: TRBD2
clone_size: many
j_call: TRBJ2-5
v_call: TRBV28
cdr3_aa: CASTRGGWQETQYF
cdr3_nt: TGTGCCAGCACCCGGGGGGGTTGGCAAGAGACCCAGTACTTC

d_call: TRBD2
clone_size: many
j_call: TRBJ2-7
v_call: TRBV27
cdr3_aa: CASSPSPGLAGAYEQYF
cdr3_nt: TGTGCCAGCAGTCCGTCACCCGGACTAGCGGGGGCCTACGAGCAGTACTTC

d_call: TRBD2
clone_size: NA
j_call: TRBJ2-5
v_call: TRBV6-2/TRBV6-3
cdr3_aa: CATGLAYQETQYF
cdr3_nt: TGTGCCACAGGACTAGCGTACCAAGAGACCCAGTACTTC

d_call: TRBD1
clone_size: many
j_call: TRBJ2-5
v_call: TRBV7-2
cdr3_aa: CASSSPDRGRRETQYF
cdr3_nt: TGTGCCAGCAGCTCCCCGGACAGGGGGCGCCGGGAGACCCAGTACTTC

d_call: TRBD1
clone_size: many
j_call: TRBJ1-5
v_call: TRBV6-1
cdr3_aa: CASGQGYQPQHF
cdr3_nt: TGTGCCAGTGGACAGGGGTATCAGCCCCAGCATTTT

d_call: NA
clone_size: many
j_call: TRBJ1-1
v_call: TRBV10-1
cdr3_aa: CASSEALGAEAFF
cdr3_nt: TGCGCCAGCAGTGAAGCCCTAGGGGCCGAAGCTTTCTTT

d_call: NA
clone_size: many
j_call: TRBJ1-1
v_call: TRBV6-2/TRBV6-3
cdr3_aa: CASSWENTEAFF
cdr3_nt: TGTGCCAGCAGTTGGGAGAACACTGAAGCTTTCTTT

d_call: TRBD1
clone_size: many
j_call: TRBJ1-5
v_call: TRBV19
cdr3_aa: CASSMVGDRVKVPQHF
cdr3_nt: TGTGCCAGTAGTATGGTAGGGGACAGGGTAAAGGTGCCCCAGCATTTT

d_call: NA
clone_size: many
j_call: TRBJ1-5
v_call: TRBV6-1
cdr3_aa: CASSAPGGDNQPQHF
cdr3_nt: TGTGCCAGCAGTGCTCCGGGGGGAGACAATCAGCCCCAGCATTTT

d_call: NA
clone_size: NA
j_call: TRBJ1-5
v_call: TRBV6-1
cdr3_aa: CASSLTGVYSNQPQHF
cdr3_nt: TGTGCCAGCAGCCTGACAGGAGTTTATAGCAATCAGCCCCAGCATTTT

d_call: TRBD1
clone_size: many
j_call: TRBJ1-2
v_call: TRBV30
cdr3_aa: CAWQEDRANYGYTF
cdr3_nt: TGTGCCTGGCAAGAAGACAGGGCCAACTATGGCTACACCTTC

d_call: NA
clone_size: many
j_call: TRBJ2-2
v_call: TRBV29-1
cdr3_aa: CSVEVVLNTGELFF
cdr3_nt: TGCAGCGTTGAGGTAGTTTTAAACACCGGGGAGCTGTTTTTT

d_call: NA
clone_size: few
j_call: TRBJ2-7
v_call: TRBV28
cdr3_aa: CASSSFLSWAYEQYF
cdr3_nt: TGTGCCAGCAGTTCTTTTTTAAGCTGGGCCTACGAGCAGTACTTC

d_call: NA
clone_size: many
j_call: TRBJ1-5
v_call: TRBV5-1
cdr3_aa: CASSLVGSQPQHF
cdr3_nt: TGCGCCAGCAGCTTGGTAGGGAGTCAGCCCCAGCATTTT

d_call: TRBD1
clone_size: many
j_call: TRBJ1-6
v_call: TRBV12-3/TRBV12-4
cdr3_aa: CASRWTGGGSASPLHF
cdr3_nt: TGTGCCAGCAGGTGGACAGGGGGCGGCTCGGCGTCACCCCTCCACTTT

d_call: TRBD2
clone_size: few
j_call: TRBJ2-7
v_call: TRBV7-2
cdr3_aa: CASSFSGGLEQYF
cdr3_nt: TGTGCCAGCAGTTTTAGCGGGGGGCTCGAGCAGTACTTC

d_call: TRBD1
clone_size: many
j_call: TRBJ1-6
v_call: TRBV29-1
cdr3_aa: CSVGTGANSPLHF
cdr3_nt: TGCAGCGTCGGGACAGGGGCTAATTCACCCCTCCACTTT

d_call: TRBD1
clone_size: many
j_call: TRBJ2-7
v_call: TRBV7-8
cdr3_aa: CASSLGTGPFYEQYF
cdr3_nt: TGTGCCAGCAGCTTAGGGACAGGCCCCTTTTACGAGCAGTACTTC

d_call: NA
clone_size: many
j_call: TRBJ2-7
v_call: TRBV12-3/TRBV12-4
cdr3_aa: CASSLSVGQRSYEQYF
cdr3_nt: TGTGCCAGCAGTTTAAGTGTGGGACAAAGATCCTACGAGCAGTACTTC

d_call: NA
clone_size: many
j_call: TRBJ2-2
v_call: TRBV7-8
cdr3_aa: CASSISGNIGELFF
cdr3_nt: TGTGCCAGCAGCATTTCGGGAAATATCGGGGAGCTGTTTTTT

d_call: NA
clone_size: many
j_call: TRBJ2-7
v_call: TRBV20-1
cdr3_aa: CSGGTTNSYEQYF
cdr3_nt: TGCAGTGGAGGGACCACTAACTCCTACGAGCAGTACTTC

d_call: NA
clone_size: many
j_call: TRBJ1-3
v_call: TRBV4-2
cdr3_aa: CASSRGLDDSGNTIYF
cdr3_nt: TGTGCCAGCAGCCGGGGTCTGGACGACTCTGGAAACACCATATATTTT

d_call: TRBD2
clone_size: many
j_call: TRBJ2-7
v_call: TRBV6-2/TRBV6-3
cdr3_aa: CASTQERGGSYEQYF
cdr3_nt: TGTGCCAGCACCCAGGAGCGGGGAGGCTCCTACGAGCAGTACTTC

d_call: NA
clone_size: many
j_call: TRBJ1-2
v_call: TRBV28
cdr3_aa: CASNRPGVYGYTF
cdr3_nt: TGTGCCAGTAACCGGCCAGGGGTCTATGGCTACACCTTC

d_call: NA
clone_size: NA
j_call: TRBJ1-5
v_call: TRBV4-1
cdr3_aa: CASSPGLGGGQPQHF
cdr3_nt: TGCGCCAGCAGCCCTGGACTTGGGGGGGGTCAGCCCCAGCATTTT

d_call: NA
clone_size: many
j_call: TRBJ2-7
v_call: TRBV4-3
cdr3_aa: CASSQDRNLRGGSYEQYF
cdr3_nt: TGCGCCAGCAGCCAAGATCGGAATCTGAGGGGGGGATCCTACGAGCAGTACTTC

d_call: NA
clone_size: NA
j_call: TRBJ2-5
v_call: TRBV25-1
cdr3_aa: CASSDRLETQYF
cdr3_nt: TGTGCCAGCAGTGATCGCTTGGAGACCCAGTACTTC

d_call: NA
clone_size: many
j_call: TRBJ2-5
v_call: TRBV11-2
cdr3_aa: CASSLYGQFLQETQYF
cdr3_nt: TGTGCCAGCAGCTTGTACGGACAGTTTCTTCAAGAGACCCAGTACTTC

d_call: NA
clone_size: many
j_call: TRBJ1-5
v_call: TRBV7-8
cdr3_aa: CASSLSDNQPQHF
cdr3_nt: TGTGCCAGCAGCTTATCGGATAATCAGCCCCAGCATTTT

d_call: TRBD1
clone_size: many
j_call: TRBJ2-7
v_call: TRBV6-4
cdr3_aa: CASSDSQRQGAYEQYF
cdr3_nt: TGTGCCAGCAGTGACTCGCAGCGACAGGGTGCCTACGAGCAGTACTTC

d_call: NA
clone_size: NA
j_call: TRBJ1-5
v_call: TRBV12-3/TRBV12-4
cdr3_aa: CASLQGHPSNQPQHF
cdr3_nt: TGTGCCAGCCTTCAGGGACATCCTAGCAATCAGCCCCAGCATTTT

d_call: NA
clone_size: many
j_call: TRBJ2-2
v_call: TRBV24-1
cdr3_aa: CATSPRGFPGELFF
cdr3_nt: TGTGCCACCAGTCCCCGGGGGTTTCCCGGGGAGCTGTTTTTT